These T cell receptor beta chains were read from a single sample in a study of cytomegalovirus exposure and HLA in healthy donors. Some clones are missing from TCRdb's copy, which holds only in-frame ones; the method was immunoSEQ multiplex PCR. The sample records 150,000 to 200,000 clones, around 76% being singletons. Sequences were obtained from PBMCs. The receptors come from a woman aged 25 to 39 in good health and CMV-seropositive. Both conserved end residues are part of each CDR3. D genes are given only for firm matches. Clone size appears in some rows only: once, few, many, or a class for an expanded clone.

CASSPGFGGDTQYF	TGTGCCAGCAGCCCCGGCTTCGGCGGTGATACGCAGTATTTT	.	.	TRBV7-2	TRBJ2-3	14
CASSLGGVNTEAFF	TGTGCCAGCAGCTTAGGAGGAGTGAACACTGAAGCTTTCTTT	.	.	TRBV11-2	TRBJ1-1	14
CASSYQAGGYTEAFF	TGTGCCAGCAGCTACCAAGCGGGAGGTTACACTGAAGCTTTCTTT	.	.	TRBV7-8	TRBJ1-1	15
CSVSAERRETQYF	TGCAGCGTATCCGCCGAACGTCGGGAGACCCAGTACTTC	.	.	TRBV29-1	TRBJ2-5	13
CASSVVSSGGNEQFF	TGTGCCAGCAGCGTAGTGTCTAGCGGGGGCAATGAGCAGTTCTTC	few	TRBD2	TRBV9	TRBJ2-1	15
CASSPHRREEQFF	TGTGCCAGCTCACCACACAGGCGGGAAGAGCAGTTCTTC	.	.	TRBV18	TRBJ2-1	13
CASRNPGLAIREQYF	TGTGCCAGCAGAAACCCGGGACTGGCCATAAGGGAGCAGTACTTC	.	.	TRBV6-5	TRBJ2-7	15
CASSQEAGIHEKLFF	TGTGCCAGCAGCCAAGAGGCAGGGATACATGAAAAACTGTTTTTT	.	.	TRBV4-2	TRBJ1-4	15
CASSQEIGAGSGHQISYNEQFF	TGCGCCAGCAGCCAAGAAATTGGGGCGGGTAGCGGACACCAAATCTCCTACAATGAGCAGTTCTTC	.	.	TRBV4-3	TRBJ2-1	22
CASSHFSGRYSYNEQFF	TGCGCCAGCAGCCACTTTAGCGGTAGGTACTCCTACAATGAGCAGTTCTTC	.	.	TRBV4-1	TRBJ2-1	17
CASSAYRDSYEQYF	TGCGCCAGCAGTGCGTACAGAGACTCCTACGAGCAGTACTTC	.	.	TRBV10-2	TRBJ2-7	14
CASSLEGTANTEAFF	TGTGCCAGCAGCTTAGAAGGGACAGCGAACACTGAAGCTTTCTTT	once	TRBD1	TRBV7-6	TRBJ1-1	15
CAITTGTETYSNQPQHF	TGTGCCATCACAACCGGGACAGAAACGTATAGCAATCAGCCCCAGCATTTT	.	TRBD1	TRBV10-3	TRBJ1-5	17
CASRQGLGTEAFF	TGTGCCAGCAGGCAGGGCCTGGGAACTGAAGCTTTCTTT	few	.	TRBV5-8	TRBJ1-1	13
CASSSTVDGYTF	TGTGCCAGCAGTTCGACTGTAGATGGCTACACCTTC	.	.	TRBV6-6	TRBJ1-2	12
CASSFAYGGYGYTF	TGTGCCAGCAGCTTCGCTTATGGGGGGTATGGCTACACCTTC	.	.	TRBV7-9	TRBJ1-2	14
CAISEVGNEQYF	TGTGCCATCAGTGAGGTTGGCAACGAGCAGTACTTC	few	.	TRBV10-3	TRBJ2-7	12
CASRREQDTEAFF	TGTGCCAGTAGGAGGGAGCAGGACACTGAAGCTTTCTTT	.	.	TRBV19	TRBJ1-1	13
CASSPTTGFFEAFF	TGTGCCAGCAGCCCGACTACAGGGTTCTTTGAAGCTTTCTTT	.	.	TRBV11-2	TRBJ1-1	14
CASSFGTGNDQPQHF	TGTGCCAGCAGCTTTGGGACAGGGAACGATCAGCCCCAGCATTTT	.	TRBD1	TRBV5-5	TRBJ1-5	15
CASSGSATEAFF	TGTGCCAGTTCGGGGAGTGCTACTGAAGCTTTCTTT	.	.	TRBV18	TRBJ1-1	12
CASSVQGYQETQYF	TGCGCCAGCAGCGTCCAGGGTTATCAAGAGACCCAGTACTTC	.	.	TRBV5-1	TRBJ2-5	14
CASSRPAGVAFF	TGTGCCAGCAGCCGACCCGCCGGAGTAGCTTTCTTT	.	.	TRBV7-9	TRBJ1-1	12
CASSSSTSGYEQYF	TGTGCCAGCAGCTCTTCGACTAGCGGCTACGAGCAGTACTTC	.	TRBD2	TRBV14	TRBJ2-7	14
CASSLLVGQNSPLHF	TGTGCCAGCAGCCTCCTGGTGGGCCAAAATTCACCCCTCCACTTT	.	.	TRBV11-2	TRBJ1-6	15
CASSSRLRDRGRSLYGYTF	TGTGCCAGCAGCTCCCGTCTTCGGGACAGGGGAAGGAGTCTTTATGGCTACACCTTC	few	TRBD1	TRBV5-6	TRBJ1-2	19
CASSLQGAGHYEQYF	TGTGCCAGCAGCTTACAGGGGGCCGGCCACTACGAGCAGTACTTC	once	TRBD1	TRBV7-2	TRBJ2-7	15
CSVGQGAQNTEAFF	TGCAGCGTGGGACAGGGGGCTCAGAACACTGAAGCTTTCTTT	.	TRBD1	TRBV29-1	TRBJ1-1	14
CATSRNAVQNNEQFF	TGTGCCACCAGCAGGAACGCGGTTCAAAACAATGAGCAGTTCTTC	.	.	TRBV15	TRBJ2-1	15